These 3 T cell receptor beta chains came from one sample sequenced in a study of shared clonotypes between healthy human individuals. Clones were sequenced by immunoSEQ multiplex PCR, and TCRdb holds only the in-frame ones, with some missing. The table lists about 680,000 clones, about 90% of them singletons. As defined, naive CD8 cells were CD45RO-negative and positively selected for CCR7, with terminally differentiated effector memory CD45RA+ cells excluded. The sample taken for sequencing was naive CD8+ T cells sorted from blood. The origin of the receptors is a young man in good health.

CDR3 bases: TGTGCCAGCAGTCAAGGACTAGCGCCATTCAATGAGCAGTTCTTC. Translation gives CASSQGLAPFNEQFF. This chain links TRBV27 with TRBJ2-1; 9 bases align to TRBD2. There are 15 residues in the CDR3. CDR1 is MNHEY and CDR2 is SMNVEV in the germline V gene (reference sequence). J gave up 6 bases and V 5 bases, and 8 bases lay outside the gene matches.

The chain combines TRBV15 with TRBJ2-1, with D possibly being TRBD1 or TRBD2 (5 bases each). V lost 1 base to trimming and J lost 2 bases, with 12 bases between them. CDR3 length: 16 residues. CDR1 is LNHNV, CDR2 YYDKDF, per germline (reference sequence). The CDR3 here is CATSRARGRAYNEQFF. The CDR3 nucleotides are TGTGCCACCAGCAGAGCGAGGGGCAGAGCCTACAATGAGCAGTTCTTC.

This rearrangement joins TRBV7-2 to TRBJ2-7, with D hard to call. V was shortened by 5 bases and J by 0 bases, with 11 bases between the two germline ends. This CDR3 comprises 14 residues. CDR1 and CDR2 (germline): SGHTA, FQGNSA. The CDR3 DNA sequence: TGTGCCAGCAGCAATAGCCCGAGCTCCTACGAGCAGTACTTC. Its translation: CASSNSPSSYEQYF. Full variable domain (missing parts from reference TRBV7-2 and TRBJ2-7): GAGVSQSPSNKVTEKGKDVELRCDPISGHTALYWYRQSLGQGLEFLIYFQGNSAPDKSGLPSDRFSAERTGGSVSTLTIQRTQQEDSAVYLCASSNSPSSYEQYFGPGTRLTVT.